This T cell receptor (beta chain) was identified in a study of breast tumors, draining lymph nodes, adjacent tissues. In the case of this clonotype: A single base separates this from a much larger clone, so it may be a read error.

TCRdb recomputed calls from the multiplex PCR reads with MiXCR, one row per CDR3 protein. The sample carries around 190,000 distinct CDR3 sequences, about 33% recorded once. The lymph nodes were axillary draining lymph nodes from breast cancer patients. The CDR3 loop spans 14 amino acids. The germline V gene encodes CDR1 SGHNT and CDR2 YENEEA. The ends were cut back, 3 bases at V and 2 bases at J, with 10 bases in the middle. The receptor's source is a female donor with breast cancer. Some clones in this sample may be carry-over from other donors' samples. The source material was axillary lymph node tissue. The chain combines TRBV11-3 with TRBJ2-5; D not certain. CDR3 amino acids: CASSFRMRQETQYF. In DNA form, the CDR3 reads TGTGCCAGCAGCTTTAGAATGCGGCAAGAGACCCAGTACTTC.